This entry describes one T cell receptor (beta chain). V trimming: 0 bases; J trimming: 6 bases; junction bases outside the gene matches: 0. Germline CDR1 MRHNA, CDR2 SNTAGT. CDR3 length equals 14 residues. The sample is drawn from a study of T cell changes during pregnancy in multiple sclerosis. The data were produced by immunoSEQ multiplex PCR, yet TCRdb's version contains in-frame clones alone and is incomplete. The sample lists about 20,000 clones; around nine tenths were seen once. The rearrangement uses TRBV6-4 and TRBJ2-2, with 8 bases lining up with TRBD1. The sample here was CD8+ T cells from peripheral blood mononuclear cells, taken in the second trimester of pregnancy. The sequence came from a female donor in good health, enrolled as a control in a pregnancy study. In DNA, the CDR3 is TGTGCCAGCAGTGACTCACAGGGGGCCGGGGAGCTGTTTTTT. Its translation: CASSDSQGAGELFF.